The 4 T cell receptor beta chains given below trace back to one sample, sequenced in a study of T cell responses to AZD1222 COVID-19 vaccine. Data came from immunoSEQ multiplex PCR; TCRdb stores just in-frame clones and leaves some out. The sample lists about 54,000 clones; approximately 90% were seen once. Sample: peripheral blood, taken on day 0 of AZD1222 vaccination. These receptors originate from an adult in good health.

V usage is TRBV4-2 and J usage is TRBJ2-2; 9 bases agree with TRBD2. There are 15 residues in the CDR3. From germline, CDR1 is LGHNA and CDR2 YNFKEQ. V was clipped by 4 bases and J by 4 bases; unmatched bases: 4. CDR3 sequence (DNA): TGTGCCAGCAGCCCACGAGCGGGAGGCACCGGGGAGCTGTTTTTT. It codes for CASSPRAGGTGELFF.

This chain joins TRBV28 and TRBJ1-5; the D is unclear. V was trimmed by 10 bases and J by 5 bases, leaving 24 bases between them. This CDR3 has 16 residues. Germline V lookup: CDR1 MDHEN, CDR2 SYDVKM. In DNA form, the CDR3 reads TGTGCCACCCGGGCTCCGGGCCTGGGGAGGCATCAGCCCCAGCATTTT. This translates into CATRAPGLGRHQPQHF. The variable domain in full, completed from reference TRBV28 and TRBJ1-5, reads DVKVTQSSRYLVKRTGEKVFLECVQDMDHENMFWYRQDPGLGLRLIYFSYDVKMKEKGDIPEGYSVSREKKERFSLILESASTNQTSMYLCATRAPGLGRHQPQHFGDGTRLSIL.

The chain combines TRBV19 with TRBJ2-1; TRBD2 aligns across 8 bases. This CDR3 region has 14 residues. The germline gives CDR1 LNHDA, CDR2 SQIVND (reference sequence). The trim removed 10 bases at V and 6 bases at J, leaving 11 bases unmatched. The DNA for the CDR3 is TGTGCCATCGGTCCGGGGGGGCTCGGCAATGAGCAGTTCTTC. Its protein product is CAIGPGGLGNEQFF. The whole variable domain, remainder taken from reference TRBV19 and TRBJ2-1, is DGGITQSPKYLFRKEGQNVTLSCEQNLNHDAMYWYRQDPGQGLRLIYYSQIVNDFQKGDIAEGYSVSREKKESFPLTVTSAQKNPTAFYLCAIGPGGLGNEQFFGPGTRLTVL.

Here the CDR3 DNA reads TGTGCCAGCAGCACGACAGGGGGCAGGTCTAATGAAAAACTGTTTTTT. Translating it yields CASSTTGGRSNEKLFF. The chain is built from TRBV11-2 and TRBJ1-4, with TRBD1 matching over 10 bases. The V and J ends lost 5 bases and 3 bases, in that order; junction bases with no gene match: 6. The CDR3 has 16 residues. The germline V gene encodes CDR1 SGHAT and CDR2 FQNNGV.